This TCR beta chain was sequenced in a study of monozygotic twins with cystic fibrosis. Study-wide results and limits: Shared CDR3 numbers were not associated with age, concordance or severity. In 13 of 16 pairs, V gene usage was closest to the co-twin's. Median Simpson clonality of 0.0095 suggested naive T cells predominated. Unrelated CF individuals shared fewer identical clonotypes than monozygotic CF twins.

Clones were sequenced by immunoSEQ multiplex PCR, and TCRdb holds only the in-frame ones, with some missing. The sample lists 35,000 or so clones; nearly 85% were seen once. Remarks on this clone: What it recognizes is unknown.

The specimen sequenced was blood. The TCR comes from a girl aged 2-10 years with cystic fibrosis.

The DNA for the CDR3 is TGCGCCAGCAGCCAAGAAGGCCAGAGGAACACCGGGGAGCTGTTTTTT. Amino acids: CASSQEGQRNTGELFF. The rearrangement joins TRBV4-1 to TRBJ2-2; no clear D. CDR3 length: 16 residues. Deletions cut 0 bases from V and 1 base from J, with 9 bases between. Germline CDR1 MGHRA, CDR2 YSYEKL.